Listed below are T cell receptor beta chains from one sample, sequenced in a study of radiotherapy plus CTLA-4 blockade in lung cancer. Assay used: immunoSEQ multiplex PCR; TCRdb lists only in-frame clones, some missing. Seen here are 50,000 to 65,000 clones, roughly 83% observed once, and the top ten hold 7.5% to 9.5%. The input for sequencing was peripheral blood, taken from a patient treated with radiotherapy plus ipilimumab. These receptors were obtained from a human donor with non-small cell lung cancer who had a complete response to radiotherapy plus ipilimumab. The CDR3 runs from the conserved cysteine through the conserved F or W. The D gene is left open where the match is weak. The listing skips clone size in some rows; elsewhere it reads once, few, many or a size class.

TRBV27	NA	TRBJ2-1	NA	CASRRISGSSYNEQFF	TGTGCCAGCAGGCGAATTAGCGGAAGCTCCTACAATGAGCAGTTCTTC
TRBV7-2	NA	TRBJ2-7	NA	CASSARTPSYEQYF	TGTGCCAGCAGCGCCCGGACACCTTCGTACGAGCAGTACTTC
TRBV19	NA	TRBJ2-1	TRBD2	CASSDRLAGGLSHEQFF	TGTGCCAGTAGTGACCGACTAGCGGGAGGGCTCTCCCATGAGCAGTTCTTC
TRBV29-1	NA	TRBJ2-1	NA	CSASQAVRNEQFF	TGCAGCGCAAGCCAGGCTGTACGGAATGAGCAGTTCTTC
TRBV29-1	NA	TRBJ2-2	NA	CSVRLAGELFF	TGCAGCGTTCGACTAGCCGGGGAGCTGTTTTTT
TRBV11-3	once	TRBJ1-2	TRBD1	CASSNRDREDYGYTF	TGTGCCAGCAGCAACCGGGACAGGGAGGACTATGGCTACACCTTC
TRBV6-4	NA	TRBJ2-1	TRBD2	CASSPRGRGGLHEQFF	TGTGCCAGCAGCCCGAGGGGGCGGGGGGGCCTCCATGAGCAGTTCTTC
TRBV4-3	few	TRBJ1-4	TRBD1	CASSQVRGDGEKLFF	TGCGCCAGCAGCCAAGTCAGGGGGGACGGTGAAAAACTGTTTTTT
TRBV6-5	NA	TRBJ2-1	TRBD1	CASSPPGQGGNEQFF	TGTGCCAGCAGTCCCCCGGGACAGGGCGGGAATGAGCAGTTCTTC
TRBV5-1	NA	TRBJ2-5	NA	CASSFQTSLGGETQYF	TGCGCCAGCAGCTTCCAGACTAGCCTAGGGGGGGAGACCCAGTACTTC
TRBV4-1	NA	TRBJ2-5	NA	CASSPVGSGKETQYF	TGCGCCAGCAGTCCCGTGGGTTCAGGGAAAGAGACCCAGTACTTC
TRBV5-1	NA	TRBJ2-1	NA	CASYRYASNNEQFF	TGCGCCAGCTACCGGTACGCATCTAACAATGAGCAGTTCTTC
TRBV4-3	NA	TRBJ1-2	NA	CASSQLGGDGYTF	TGCGCCAGCAGCCAACTGGGGGGGGATGGCTACACCTTC
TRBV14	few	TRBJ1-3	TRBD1	CASSQGTGRGNTIYF	TGTGCCAGCAGCCAGGGGACAGGGAGAGGAAACACCATATATTTT
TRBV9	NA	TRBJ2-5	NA	CASSASSGVGETQYF	TGTGCCAGCAGCGCAAGCTCGGGGGTCGGAGAGACCCAGTACTTC
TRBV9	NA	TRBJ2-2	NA	CASSVDPRFRTNTGELFF	TGTGCCAGCAGCGTAGACCCCAGGTTCCGAACGAACACCGGGGAGCTGTTTTTT
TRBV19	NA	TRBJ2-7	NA	CASSIKGVSYEQYF	TGTGCCAGTAGTATTAAGGGGGTCTCCTACGAGCAGTACTTC
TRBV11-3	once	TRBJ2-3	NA	CASSPRTSTDTQYF	TGTGCCAGCAGCCCTAGGACTAGCACAGATACGCAGTATTTT
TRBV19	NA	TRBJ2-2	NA	CASRPNPGQSGKTGELFF	TGTGCCAGTAGGCCTAACCCCGGACAGTCTGGGAAGACCGGGGAGCTGTTTTTT
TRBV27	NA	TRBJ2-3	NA	CASSLSQTSTDTQYF	TGTGCCAGCAGTTTATCCCAGACTAGCACAGATACGCAGTATTTT
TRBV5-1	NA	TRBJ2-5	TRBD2	CASSLVGTSGATTGTQYF	TGCGCCAGCAGCTTGGTTGGGACTAGCGGGGCGACGACGGGGACCCAGTACTTC
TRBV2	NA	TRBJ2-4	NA	CAGGRGLAKNIQYF	TGTGCGGGCGGTAGGGGCTTAGCCAAAAACATTCAGTACTTC
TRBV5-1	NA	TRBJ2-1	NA	CASSLSGLSVGDEQFF	TGCGCCAGCAGCTTGTCGGGACTTTCGGTGGGTGATGAGCAGTTCTTC
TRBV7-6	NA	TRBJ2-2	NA	CASSSSPVANTGELFF	TGTGCCAGCAGCTCCTCTCCGGTGGCGAACACCGGGGAGCTGTTTTTT
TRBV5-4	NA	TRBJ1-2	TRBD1	CASSRQPGQGKYGYTF	TGTGCCAGCAGCCGACAGCCGGGACAGGGGAAGTATGGCTACACCTTC
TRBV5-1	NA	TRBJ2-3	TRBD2	CASSLGVLAGVSRTDTQYF	TGCGCCAGCAGCTTGGGAGTACTAGCGGGAGTTTCCCGCACAGATACGCAGTATTTT
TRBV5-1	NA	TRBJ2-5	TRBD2	CASSLVRGGGETQYF	TGCGCCAGCAGCTTGGTGCGGGGGGGCGGAGAGACCCAGTACTTC
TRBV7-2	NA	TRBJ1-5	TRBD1	CASSRDSRQPQHF	TGTGCCAGCAGCCGGGACAGTAGGCAGCCCCAGCATTTT
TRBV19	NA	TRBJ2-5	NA	CASSIEGGTLPRETQYF	TGTGCCAGTAGTATTGAGGGGGGGACTCTGCCGCGGGAGACCCAGTACTTC
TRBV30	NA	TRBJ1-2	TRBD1	CACRKRGQAQNYGYTF	TGTGCCTGTCGAAAGAGAGGACAGGCACAGAACTATGGCTACACCTTC
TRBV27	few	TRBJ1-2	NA	CASSYGQPTNYGYTF	TGTGCCAGCAGCTATGGACAGCCTACTAACTATGGCTACACCTTC
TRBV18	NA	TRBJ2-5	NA	CASSPQSDQETQYF	TGTGCCAGCTCACCTCAATCAGACCAAGAGACCCAGTACTTC
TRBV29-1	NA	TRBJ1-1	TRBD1	CSVSKGQGGRLFNTEAFF	TGCAGCGTATCCAAAGGACAGGGGGGAAGGCTGTTTAACACTGAAGCTTTCTTT
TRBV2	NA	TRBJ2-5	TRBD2	CASSGPRLAGVETQYF	TGTGCCAGCAGCGGACCTCGACTAGCGGGGGTAGAGACCCAGTACTTC
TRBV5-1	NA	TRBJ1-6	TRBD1	CASSLGQEGSSPLHF	TGCGCCAGCAGCCTCGGACAGGAAGGTAGTTCACCCCTCCACTTT
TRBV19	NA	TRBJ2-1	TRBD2	CASSIETGRANEQFF	TGTGCCAGTAGTATAGAGACCGGGAGGGCCAATGAGCAGTTCTTC
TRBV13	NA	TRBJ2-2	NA	CASSFSAGELFF	TGTGCCAGCAGCTTTAGCGCCGGGGAGCTGTTTTTT
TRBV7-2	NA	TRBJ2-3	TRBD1	CASSLAPTGGRSTDTQYF	TGTGCCAGCAGCTTAGCCCCTACAGGGGGCAGATCCACAGATACGCAGTATTTT
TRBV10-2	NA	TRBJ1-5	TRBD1	CASSDQDRVAQPQHF	TGCGCCAGCAGTGACCAGGACAGGGTGGCTCAGCCCCAGCATTTT
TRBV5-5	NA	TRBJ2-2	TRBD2	CASSLVGSGGVNTGELFF	TGTGCCAGCAGCTTGGTGGGTAGCGGGGGGGTGAACACCGGGGAGCTGTTTTTT
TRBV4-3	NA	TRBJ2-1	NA	CASSQVSLAINEQFF	TGCGCCAGCAGCCAAGTTAGTCTAGCAATCAATGAGCAGTTCTTC
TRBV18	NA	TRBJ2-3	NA	CASSPSGGSTDTQYF	TGTGCCAGCTCACCATCGGGCGGGAGCACAGATACGCAGTATTTT
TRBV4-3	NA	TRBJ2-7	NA	CASSQEVGAEVEQYF	TGCGCCAGCAGCCAAGAAGTAGGAGCGGAGGTCGAGCAGTACTTC
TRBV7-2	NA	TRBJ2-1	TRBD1	CASSRSARGQISNEQFF	TGTGCCAGCAGCCGCTCGGCCAGGGGACAGATAAGCAATGAGCAGTTCTTC
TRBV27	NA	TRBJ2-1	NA	CASSLSLAPTYNEQFF	TGTGCCAGCAGTTTATCGCTAGCGCCCACCTACAATGAGCAGTTCTTC
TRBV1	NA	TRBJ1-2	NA	CTSSQVYRDHGYTF	TGCACCAGCAGCCAAGTCTACAGGGACCATGGCTACACCTTC
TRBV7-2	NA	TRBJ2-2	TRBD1	CASSFRGRGELFF	TGTGCCAGCAGTTTTAGGGGGCGGGGGGAGCTGTTTTTT